This T cell receptor (beta chain) was captured by sequencing in a study of blood T cells in healthy people across ages (dated by TCRdb to 2013 to 2016). General notes on the study: In model experiments, template switching captured roughly one uniquely barcoded TCR beta cDNA molecule for every two T cells. For two donors (one aged 18 to 29 and one aged 80 or older), the study analyzed two additional independent replicas of 1 million unique cDNA reads from the same blood draw. Donors were grouped into four age groups: young (average about 15 years), middle-aged (roughly 40), aged (roughly 62) and long-lived (about 89). Donors of different ages were randomly distributed across sequencing lanes to avoid experimental bias. To track age-related changes in TCR beta repertoire diversity, the study relied on deep sequencing normalized with unique cDNA molecular identifiers.

Library method: 5' RACE. The listed sequencing device is Illumina HiSeq 2500. The second PCR ran for roughly 7 to 11 cycles and used a J-beta primer mix along with a sample-barcoded 5' primer. A unique molecular identifier was introduced onto each TCR beta cDNA molecule by a template-switch 5' adaptor carrying 12 random nucleotides. Each sample yielded at least 2.5 million CDR3-containing paired-end reads. All of the RNA was converted into first-strand cDNA using the Mint cDNA synthesis kit, with a TRBC-specific oligonucleotide serving as the primer. All cDNA was treated with uracil-DNA glycosylase and then went through a first 18-cycle PCR with the universal primers M1SS and BC2_uni_R. As for the original processing: Each sample was normalized by randomly selecting 1 million high-quality reads, each carrying a distinct molecular identifier. Reads with shared molecular identifiers were discarded instead of being binned into consensus sequences. CDR3 identification, clonotype clustering and error correction used MiTCR with a Q25 quality threshold and the strictest error-elimination algorithm. A nonparametric unseen species model with Euler transformation was used to estimate a lower bound on total TCR beta diversity. TCRdb ran its own pipeline on the public reads, namely fastp trimming at Q25 and MiXCR clone calling, and kept in-frame beta chains. Each record represents a unique CDR3 protein, reported with the most common genes and DNA among its rows. The V and J calls shown here were made by TCRdb, not taken from the authors' results. The sample profile shows some 1.5 million distinct CDR3 sequences; over 25% of them were found once. The ten largest clones represent 7.7% of the sample.

The 40 or so donors, aged about 6 to 95 years, were systemically healthy Caucasian individuals from Russia. Each donor gave about 10 milliliters of peripheral blood, drawn into EDTA-treated Vacutainer tubes. Ficoll-Paque density-gradient centrifugation was used to isolate PBMCs, with at least 6.5 million obtained per sample. Total RNA was extracted from PBMCs with Trizol reagent, with at least 5.5 micrograms obtained per sample. The percentages of naive CD45RAhigh/CD27high T cells were determined by flow cytometry on a PBMC aliquot from every donor. To note about this clonotype: The antigen it binds to is not known. No much larger clonotype is one base removed from it; base qualities were not supplied.

V sheds 5 bases and J sheds 0 bases, leaving 14 bases between their ends. The germline V gene provides CDR1 MDHEN and CDR2 SYDVKM. CDR3 length: 16 amino acids, cysteine to phenylalanine. Only the CDR3 portion is preserved as DNA: 48 bases, with reading frame beginning at the first base. Broader findings and caveats from the paper: A strong correlation was found between observed TCR beta diversity and the percentage of naive T cells measured by flow cytometry. Conclusive comparison of naive and antigen-experienced compartments was prevented by the profiling of bulk unsorted PBMCs. The long-lived group showed more naive CD4+ T cells, fewer expanded clones and increased TCR diversity than the aged group, suggesting age selection. Estimates of total diversity based on one million sequenced T cells were regarded as lower bounds and as underestimates. As age increased, observed TCR beta diversity per million T cells dropped in a roughly linear way, and a significant reduction was already evident by age roughly 36. Because the CMV infection status of the donors was unknown, age-related changes in expanded clonotypes may potentially have been confounded.

The sample consisted of blood. The sequence links TRBV28 to TRBJ1-5; there is no confident call for the D gene. This TCR was sampled from a woman between 25 and 40 years old in good health. The CDR3 amino acid sequence is: CASSRRAAVSNQPQHF. The sequence in DNA is TGTGCCAGCAGTAGACGGGCCGCTGTTAGCAATCAGCCCCAGCATTTT. The variable domain in full, with residues beyond the CDR3 obtained from the reference TRBV28 and TRBJ1-5 genes, is DVKVTQSSRYLVKRTGEKVFLECVQDMDHENMFWYRQDPGLGLRLIYFSYDVKMKEKGDIPEGYSVSREKKERFSLILESASTNQTSMYLCASSRRAAVSNQPQHFGDGTRLSIL.